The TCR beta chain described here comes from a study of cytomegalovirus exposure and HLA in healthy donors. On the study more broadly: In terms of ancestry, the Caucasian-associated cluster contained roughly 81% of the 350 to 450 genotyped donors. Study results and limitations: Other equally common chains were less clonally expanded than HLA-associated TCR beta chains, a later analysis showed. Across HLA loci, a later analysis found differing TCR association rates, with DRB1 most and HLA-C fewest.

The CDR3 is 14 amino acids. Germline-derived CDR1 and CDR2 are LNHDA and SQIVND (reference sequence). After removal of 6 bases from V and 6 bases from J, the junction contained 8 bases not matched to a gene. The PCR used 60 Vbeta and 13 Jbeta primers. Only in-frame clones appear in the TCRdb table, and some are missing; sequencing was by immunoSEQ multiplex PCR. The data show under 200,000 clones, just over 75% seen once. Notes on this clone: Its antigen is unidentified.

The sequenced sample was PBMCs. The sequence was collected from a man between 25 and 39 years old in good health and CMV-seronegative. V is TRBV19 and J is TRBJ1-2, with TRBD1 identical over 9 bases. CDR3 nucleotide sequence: TGTGCCAGTAGCCGGACAGGGGTGGAGGATGGCTACACCTTC. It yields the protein CASSRTGVEDGYTF.